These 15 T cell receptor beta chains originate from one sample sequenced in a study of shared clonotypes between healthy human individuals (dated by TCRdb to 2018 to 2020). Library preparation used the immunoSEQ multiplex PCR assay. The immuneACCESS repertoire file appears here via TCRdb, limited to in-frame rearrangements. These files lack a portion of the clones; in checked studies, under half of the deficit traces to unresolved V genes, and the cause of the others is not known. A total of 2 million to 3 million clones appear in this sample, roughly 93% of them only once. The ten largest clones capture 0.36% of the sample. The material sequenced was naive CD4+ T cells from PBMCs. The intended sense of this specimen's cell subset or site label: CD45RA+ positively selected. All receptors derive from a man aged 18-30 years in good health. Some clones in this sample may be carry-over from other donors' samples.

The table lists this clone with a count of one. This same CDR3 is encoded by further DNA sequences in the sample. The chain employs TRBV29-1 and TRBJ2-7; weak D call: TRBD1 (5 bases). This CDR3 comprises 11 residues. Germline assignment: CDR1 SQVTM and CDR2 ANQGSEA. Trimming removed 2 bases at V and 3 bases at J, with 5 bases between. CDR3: CSVEQGYEQYF. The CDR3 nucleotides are TGCAGCGTTGAACAGGGCTACGAGCAGTACTTC.

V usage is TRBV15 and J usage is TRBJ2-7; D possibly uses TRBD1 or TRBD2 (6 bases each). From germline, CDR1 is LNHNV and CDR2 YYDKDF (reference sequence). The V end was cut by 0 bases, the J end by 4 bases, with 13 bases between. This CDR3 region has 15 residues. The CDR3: CATSRESGGAYEQYF. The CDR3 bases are TGTGCCACCAGCAGAGAGTCCGGGGGCGCGTACGAGCAGTACTTC.

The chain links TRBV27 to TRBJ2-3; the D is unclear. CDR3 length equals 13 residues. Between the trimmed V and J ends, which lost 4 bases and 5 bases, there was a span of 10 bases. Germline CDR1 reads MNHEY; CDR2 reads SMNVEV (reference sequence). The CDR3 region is CASSSTWRDTQYF. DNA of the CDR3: TGTGCCAGCAGTTCCACCTGGAGAGATACGCAGTATTTT.

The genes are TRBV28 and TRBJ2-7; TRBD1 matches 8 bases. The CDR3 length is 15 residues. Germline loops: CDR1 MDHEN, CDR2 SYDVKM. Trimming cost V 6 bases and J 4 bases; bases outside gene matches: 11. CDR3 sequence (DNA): TGTGCCAGCAGAAATACAGGGGACAGGCCATACGAGCAGTACTTC. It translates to CASRNTGDRPYEQYF.

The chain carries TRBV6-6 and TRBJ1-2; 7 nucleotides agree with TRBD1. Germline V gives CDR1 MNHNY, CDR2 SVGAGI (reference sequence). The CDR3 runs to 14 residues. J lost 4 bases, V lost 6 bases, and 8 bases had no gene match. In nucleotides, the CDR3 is TGTGCCAGCAGCGCTATACGACAGGGCTATGGCTACACCTTC. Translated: CASSAIRQGYGYTF.

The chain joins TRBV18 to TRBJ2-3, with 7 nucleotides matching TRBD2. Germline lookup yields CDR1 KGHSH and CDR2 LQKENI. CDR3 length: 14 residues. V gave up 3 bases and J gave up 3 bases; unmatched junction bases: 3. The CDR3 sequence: CASSPGLQTDTQYF. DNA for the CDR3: TGTGCCAGCTCACCGGGACTACAGACAGATACGCAGTATTTT.

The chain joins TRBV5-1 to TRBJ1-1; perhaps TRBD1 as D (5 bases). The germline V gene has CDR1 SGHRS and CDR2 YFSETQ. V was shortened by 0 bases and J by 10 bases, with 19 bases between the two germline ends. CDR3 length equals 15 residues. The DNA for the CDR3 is TGCGCCAGCAGCTTGGCATTTGGGGACTCCGAGGGAGCTTTCTTT. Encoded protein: CASSLAFGDSEGAFF.

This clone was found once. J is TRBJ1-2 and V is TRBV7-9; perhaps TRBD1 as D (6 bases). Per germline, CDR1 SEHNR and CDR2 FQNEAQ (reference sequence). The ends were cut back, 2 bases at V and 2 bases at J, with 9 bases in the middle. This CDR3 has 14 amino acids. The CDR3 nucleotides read TGTGCCAGCAGCTTAAGAGGGGGAAACTATGGCTACACCTTC. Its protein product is CASSLRGGNYGYTF.

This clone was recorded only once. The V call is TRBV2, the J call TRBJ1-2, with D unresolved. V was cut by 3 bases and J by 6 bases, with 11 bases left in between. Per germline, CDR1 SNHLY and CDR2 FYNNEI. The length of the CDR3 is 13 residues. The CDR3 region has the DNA TGTGCCAGCAGTGACACAGAGGATGATGGCTACACCTTC. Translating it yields CASSDTEDDGYTF. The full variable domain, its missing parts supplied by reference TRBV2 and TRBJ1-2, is EPEVTQTPSHQVTQMGQEVILRCVPISNHLYFYWYRQILGQKVEFLVSFYNNEISEKSEIFDDQFSVERPDGSNFTLKIRSTKLEDSAMYFCASSDTEDDGYTFGSGTRLTVV.

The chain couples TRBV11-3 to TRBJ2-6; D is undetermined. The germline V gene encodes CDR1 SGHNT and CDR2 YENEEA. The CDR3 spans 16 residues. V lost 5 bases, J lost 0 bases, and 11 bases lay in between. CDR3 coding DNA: TGTGCCAGCAGCACCGGACCCCACTCTGGGGCCAACGTCCTGACTTTC. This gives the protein CASSTGPHSGANVLTF.

The CDR3, as DNA: TGTGCCAGCAGCGTAGAGGGGGCTCGGAACGGGGAGCTGTTTTTT. The encoded protein is CASSVEGARNGELFF. The chain couples TRBV9 to TRBJ2-2; 7 positions agree with TRBD1. Germline lookup yields CDR1 SGDLS and CDR2 YYNGEE. The CDR3 consists of 15 residues. The V gene end was trimmed by 0 bases and the J gene end by 7 bases; junction bases not matched to a gene: 6. The variable domain in full, with the rest retrieved from reference TRBV9 and TRBJ2-2, is DSGVTQTPKHLITATGQRVTLRCSPRSGDLSVYWYQQSLDQGLQFLIQYYNGEERAKGNILERFSAQQFPDLHSELNLSSLELGDSALYFCASSVEGARNGELFFGEGSRLTVL.

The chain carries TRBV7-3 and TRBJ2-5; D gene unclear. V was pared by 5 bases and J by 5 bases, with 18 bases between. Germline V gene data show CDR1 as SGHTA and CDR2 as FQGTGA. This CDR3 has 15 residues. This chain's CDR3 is CASSPTAVRSETQYF. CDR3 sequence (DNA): TGTGCCAGCAGCCCAACTGCGGTACGGTCGGAGACCCAGTACTTC.

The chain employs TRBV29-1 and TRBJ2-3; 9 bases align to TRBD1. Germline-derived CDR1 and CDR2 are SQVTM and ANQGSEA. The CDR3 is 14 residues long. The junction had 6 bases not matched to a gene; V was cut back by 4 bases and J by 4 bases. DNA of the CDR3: TGCAGCGTTGTCGGACAGGGGCGCCCAGATACGCAGTATTTT. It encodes CSVVGQGRPDTQYF.

The CDR3 is CASSTPGEETQYF. The CDR3 DNA sequence: TGTGCCAGCAGTACCCCGGGGGAAGAGACCCAGTACTTC. The rearrangement joins TRBV28 to TRBJ2-5; D possibly corresponds to TRBD2 (6 bases). V was clipped by 5 bases and J by 3 bases, with 10 bases between them. Germline CDR1 is MDHEN and CDR2 is SYDVKM. The CDR3 length is 13 residues.

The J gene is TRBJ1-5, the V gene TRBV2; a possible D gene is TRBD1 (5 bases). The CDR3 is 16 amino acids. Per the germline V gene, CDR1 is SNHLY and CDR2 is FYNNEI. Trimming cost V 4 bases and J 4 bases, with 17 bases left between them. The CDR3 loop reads CASSAAQAGTNQPQHF. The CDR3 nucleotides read TGTGCCAGCAGTGCGGCCCAGGCGGGGACGAATCAGCCCCAGCATTTT.